This T cell receptor beta chain was profiled in a study of T cell responses to AZD1222 COVID-19 vaccine. Broader study findings: Nearly half of spike-specific TCRs reportedly target variant regions that are unmutated in the B.1.351 and B.1.1.7 variants. Repertoires were sampled only after the peak T cell response. Clonal diversity was possibly underestimated; the donors were predominantly white British and more often female.

CDR3 length: 13 residues. Germline loops: CDR1 ENHRY, CDR2 SYGVKD. The trim removed 6 bases at V and 3 bases at J, leaving 5 bases unmatched. In the case of this clone: No antigen is known for it.

TCRdb's copy holds only in-frame clones and misses some; the assay was immunoSEQ multiplex PCR. The sample holds over 95,000 clones, 87% seen once. The source is an adult in good health. The sample consisted of peripheral blood, taken on day 0 of AZD1222 vaccination. V usage is TRBV10-3 and J usage is TRBJ2-7, with 7 bases that match TRBD1. This CDR3 is CAIRTGLGYEQYF. CDR3 nucleotides: TGTGCCATCAGGACAGGGCTAGGCTACGAGCAGTACTTC.